This TCR beta chain was obtained from a study of T cells expressing NK-cell markers. Study summary: It was from sorted CD3+CD56+NKG2C+, CD3+CD56+NKG2C- and CD3+CD56-NKG2C+ T cells that TCR beta repertoires came. Among eight sequenced donors, seven carried HCMV seropositivity while one was seronegative. Notes on the study in general: The study did not resolve the HCMV specificity of expanded NKG2C+ T cell clones.

The germline V gene encodes CDR1 KGHSH and CDR2 LQKENI. CDR3 length: 15 amino acids. TCRdb re-called the 5' RACE reads, yielding one record per CDR3 amino acid sequence without DNA. The sample data list 350,000 to 450,000 distinct CDR3 sequences. On this clonotype: Its antigen is currently unknown.

Material for sequencing was blood T cells: a sorted CD56 or NKG2C T cell subset, CD4+ or CD8+ T cells, or bulk PBMC T cells (not recorded which). This sequence joins TRBV18 and TRBJ2-7; TCRdb designates TRBD1, a call that cannot be tested without DNA. The sequence derives from a man aged 18-75 years in good health. CDR3 in amino acids: CASSPNPGRAYEQYF.